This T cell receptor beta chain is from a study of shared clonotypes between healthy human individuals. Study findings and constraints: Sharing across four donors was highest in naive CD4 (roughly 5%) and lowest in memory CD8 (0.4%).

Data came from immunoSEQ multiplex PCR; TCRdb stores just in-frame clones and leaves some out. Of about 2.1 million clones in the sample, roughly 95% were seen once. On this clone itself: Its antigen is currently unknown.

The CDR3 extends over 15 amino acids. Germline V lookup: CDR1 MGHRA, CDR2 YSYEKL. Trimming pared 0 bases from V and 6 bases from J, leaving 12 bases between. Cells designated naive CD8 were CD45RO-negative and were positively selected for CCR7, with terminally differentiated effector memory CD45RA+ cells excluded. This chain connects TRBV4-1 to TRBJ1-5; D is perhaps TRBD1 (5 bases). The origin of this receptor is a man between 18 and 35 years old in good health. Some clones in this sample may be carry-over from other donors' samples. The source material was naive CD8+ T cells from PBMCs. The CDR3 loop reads CASSQEWRQSQPQHF. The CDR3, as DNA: TGCGCCAGCAGCCAAGAGTGGAGACAGTCTCAGCCCCAGCATTTT.